The clone carrying this T cell receptor (beta chain) was seen a single time. The entry originates in a study of blood T cells in healthy people across ages. CDR3 length equals 14 residues. The germline V gene has CDR1 SQVTM and CDR2 ANQGSEA. V shed 3 bases, J shed 0 bases, and the junction held 3 bases outside the gene matches. Together with a sample-barcoded 5' primer, a J-beta primer mix was included in a second PCR lasting about 6 to 11 cycles. TCRdb fed the 5' RACE reads into MiXCR, producing one record per CDR3 protein. Seen here are about 900,000 distinct CDR3 sequences, 55% to 65% observed once, and the top ten hold roughly a quarter.

The specimen sequenced was blood. The chain links TRBV29-1 to TRBJ1-2; 8 nucleotides align to TRBD1. The sequence was collected from a man aged 30 to 45 in good health. The CDR3 region has the DNA TGCAGCGTTGATCGGACAGGGACTAACTATGGCTACACCTTC. This codes for CSVDRTGTNYGYTF.